Listed below are T cell receptor beta chains from one sample, sequenced in a study of blood T cells in healthy people across ages. A single record per CDR3 protein comes from TCRdb applying MiXCR to the 5' RACE reads. The sample records hundreds of thousands of distinct CDR3 sequences, 56% being singletons. The sample was blood. The receptor source for this set is a man aged 40-49 years in good health. The CDR3 runs from the conserved cysteine through the conserved F or W. Each record gives: clone size, V gene, J gene, D gene, CDR3 DNA, CDR3 protein. D genes are given only for firm matches. Rows give clone size only sometimes, using once, few, many, or a class for an expanded clone.

size: -
V: TRBV3-1
J: TRBJ1-1
D: TRBD1
DNA: TGTGCCAGCAGCCCTATGACAGGGATGAACACTGAAGCTTTCTTT
CDR3: CASSPMTGMNTEAFF

size: -
V: TRBV14
J: TRBJ1-2
D: TRBD1
DNA: TGTGCCAGCAGCGGAGGGACAGGGGCTTTTTCCTATGGCTACACCTTC
CDR3: CASSGGTGAFSYGYTF

size: -
V: TRBV12-3/TRBV12-4
J: TRBJ2-3
D: -
DNA: TGTGCCAGCAGCCCGGTCTACGGGTGGGCTAGCGTTAGCACAGATACGCAGTATTTT
CDR3: CASSPVYGWASVSTDTQYF

size: few
V: TRBV28
J: TRBJ2-7
D: TRBD2
DNA: TGTGCCAGCACTCCCTCGGGGGGGTTGTACGAGCAGTACTTC
CDR3: CASTPSGGLYEQYF

size: -
V: TRBV20-1
J: TRBJ1-6
D: -
DNA: TGCAGTGCTAGAGATTCAGGGATTTCCTATAATTCACCCCTCCACTTT
CDR3: CSARDSGISYNSPLHF

size: -
V: TRBV29-1
J: TRBJ2-7
D: TRBD2
DNA: TGCAGCGTTCCCGGGACTAAGCGCTACGAGCAGTACTTC
CDR3: CSVPGTKRYEQYF

size: -
V: TRBV4-1
J: TRBJ2-7
D: -
DNA: TGCGCCAGCAGCCAAATGCCCACCCATGGAAGTTACGAGCAGTACTTC
CDR3: CASSQMPTHGSYEQYF

size: -
V: TRBV28
J: TRBJ1-2
D: TRBD1
DNA: TGTGCCAGCAGTACCGCCGGACAGGGGGGCCGGGTAGTCTACACCTTC
CDR3: CASSTAGQGGRVVYTF

size: few
V: TRBV6-6
J: TRBJ1-3
D: -
DNA: TGTGCCAGCAATGTCCAGGGCTCTTCGGGAAACACCATATATTTT
CDR3: CASNVQGSSGNTIYF

size: -
V: TRBV21-1
J: TRBJ1-2
D: -
DNA: TGTGCCAGCAGCAAAGGAGAGTGTCAGTCTGGCTACACCTTC
CDR3: CASSKGECQSGYTF

size: -
V: TRBV21-1
J: TRBJ2-4
D: -
DNA: TGTGCCAGCAGCAAAGGCGGAACTGTCAACATTCAGTACTTC
CDR3: CASSKGGTVNIQYF

size: -
V: TRBV5-5
J: TRBJ2-7
D: -
DNA: TGTGCCAGCAGCTTCGGAGACAATGAGCAGTACTTC
CDR3: CASSFGDNEQYF

size: -
V: TRBV29-1
J: TRBJ1-1
D: -
DNA: TGCAGCGTTGATAGGGATGGTGAAGCTTTCTTT
CDR3: CSVDRDGEAFF

size: few
V: TRBV7-9
J: TRBJ1-5
D: TRBD1
DNA: TGTGCCAGCAGCTTCGGGCGACAGGGGGCTCTTCAGCCCCAGCATTTT
CDR3: CASSFGRQGALQPQHF

size: -
V: TRBV7-9
J: TRBJ1-2
D: TRBD1
DNA: TGTGCCAGCAGCACCGACAGGGGAGGACTCTATGGCTACACCTTC
CDR3: CASSTDRGGLYGYTF

size: few
V: TRBV28
J: TRBJ1-2
D: TRBD1
DNA: TGTGCCAGCAGCCCTACGAGAACAGGGGGCGATGGCTACACCTTC
CDR3: CASSPTRTGGDGYTF

size: few
V: TRBV27
J: TRBJ2-6
D: -
DNA: TGTGCCAGCAGCCCACTGAGCTCTGGGGCCAACGTCCTGACTTTC
CDR3: CASSPLSSGANVLTF